This T cell receptor (beta chain) was observed in a study of OX40 agonist ivuxolimab in advanced cancers. Overall study findings and caveats: Individuals who were partial responders at 0.1-3.0 mg/kg had clonal expansion that ranked among the lowest.

The protocol was immunoSEQ multiplex PCR, while the TCRdb copy is restricted to in-frame clones and leaves out a portion. The data contain tens of thousands of clones, about 78% of them seen just once; the ten biggest clones take up roughly a fifth. In its sample, this clone ranks as medium-sized. Its antigen is unknown. V lost 5 bases and J 2 bases, leaving 7 bases between the germline ends. The CDR3 totals 12 residues. The germline V gene has CDR1 SNHLY and CDR2 FYNNEI. Patients were ruled out by autoimmune disease history or systemic immunosuppression. This receptor was identified in an adult with an advanced solid tumor such as melanoma, head and neck, liver or kidney cancer. The chain employs TRBV2 and TRBJ2-7; D is unresolved. Sequenced material: CD4+ or CD8+ T cells sorted from blood, taken in a trial of the OX40 agonist ivuxolimab. CDR3 amino acids: CASSRVAYEQYF. CDR3 in DNA: TGTGCCAGCAGTAGGGTAGCCTACGAGCAGTACTTC.